This T cell receptor beta chain appears in the sequencing data of a study of identifying expanded T cells in peripheral blood. The repertoire was sequenced with immunoSEQ multiplex PCR; TCRdb's copy has only in-frame clones and lacks some. The sample contains 45,000 to 60,000 clones, about four fifths of which appear only once. CDR1 and CDR2 (germline): MNHNS, SASEGT. This CDR3 comprises 16 residues. The ends lost 4 bases at V and 4 bases at J; junction bases unmatched: 10. The sequence was obtained from a person aged 18-70 years in good health. The genes are TRBV6-1 and TRBJ1-1; 9 nucleotides line up with TRBD1. The specimen was blood. The CDR3 nucleotides are TGTGCCAGCAGTGGGGCGGGACAGGGACGTCTCACTGAAGCTTTCTTT. It specifies CASSGAGQGRLTEAFF.